The source of this T cell receptor (beta chain) is a study of tumor-infiltrating lymphocytes in localized non-small cell lung cancer. Overall study findings and caveats: Compared with uninvolved lung, tumors showed higher T cell infiltration by TCRbeta sequencing.

This clone ranks as large. Its antigen is currently unknown. The CDR3 extends over 15 amino acids. Produced via immunoSEQ multiplex PCR; TCRdb's table is partial and in-frame only. The sample includes around 6,200 clones, approximately 71% seen only once; the top ten take approximately 15%. The receptor comes from a human donor with non-small cell lung cancer. The chain has TRBV21-1 and TRBJ2-7. TRBV21-1 constitutes a pseudogene. The sample taken for sequencing was lung tumor tissue. This chain's CDR3 is CASSSRLGYWPEQYV. The CDR3 DNA follows: TGTGCCAGCAGCTCCCGATTAGGGTACTGGCCCGAGCAGTACGTC.